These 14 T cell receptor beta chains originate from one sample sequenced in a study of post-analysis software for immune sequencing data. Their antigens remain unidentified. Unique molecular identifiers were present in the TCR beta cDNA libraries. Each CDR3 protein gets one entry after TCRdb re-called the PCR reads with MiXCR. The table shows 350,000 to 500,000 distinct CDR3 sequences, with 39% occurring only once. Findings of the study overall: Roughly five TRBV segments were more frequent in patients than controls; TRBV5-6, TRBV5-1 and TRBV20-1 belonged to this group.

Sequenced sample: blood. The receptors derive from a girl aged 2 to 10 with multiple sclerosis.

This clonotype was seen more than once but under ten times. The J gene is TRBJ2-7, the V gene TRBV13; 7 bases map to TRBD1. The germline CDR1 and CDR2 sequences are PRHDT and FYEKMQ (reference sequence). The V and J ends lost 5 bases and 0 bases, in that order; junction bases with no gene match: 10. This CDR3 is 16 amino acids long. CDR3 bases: TGTGCCAGCAGCCCGGTCGGGACAGAAAGCTCCTACGAGCAGTACTTC. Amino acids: CASSPVGTESSYEQYF.

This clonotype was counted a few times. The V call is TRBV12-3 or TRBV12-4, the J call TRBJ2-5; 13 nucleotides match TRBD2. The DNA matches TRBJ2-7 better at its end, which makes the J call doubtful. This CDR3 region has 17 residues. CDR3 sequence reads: CASSLYAGLAGTYEQYF. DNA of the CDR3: TGTGCCAGCTCCCTTTATGCGGGACTAGCGGGGACCTACGAGCAGTACTTC.

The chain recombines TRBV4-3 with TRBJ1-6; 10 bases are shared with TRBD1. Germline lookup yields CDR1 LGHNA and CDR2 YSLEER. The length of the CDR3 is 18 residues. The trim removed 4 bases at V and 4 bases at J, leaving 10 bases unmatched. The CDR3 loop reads CASSPPRDRGGYNSPLHF. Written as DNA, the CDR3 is TGCGCCAGCAGCCCACCCCGGGACAGGGGCGGTTATAATTCACCCCTCCACTTT.

In DNA, the CDR3 is TGTGCCAGCAGCTGGCGACAGGACAAGAACACTGAAGCTTTCTTT. This sequence encodes CASSWRQDKNTEAFF. The rearrangement uses TRBV7-2 and TRBJ1-1, with D perhaps TRBD1 (6 bases). CDR1 is SGHTA and CDR2 is FQGNSA in the germline V gene. This CDR3 is built from 15 residues. V was cut by 4 bases and J by 1 base, with 13 bases left in between.

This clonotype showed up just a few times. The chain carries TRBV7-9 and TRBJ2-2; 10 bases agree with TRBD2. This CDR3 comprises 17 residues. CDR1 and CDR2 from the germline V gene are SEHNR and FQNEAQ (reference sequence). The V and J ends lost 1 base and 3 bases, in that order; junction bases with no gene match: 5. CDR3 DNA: TGTGCCAGCAGCTTAGGTCGACTAGCGGGCCACACCGGGGAGCTGTTTTTT. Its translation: CASSLGRLAGHTGELFF. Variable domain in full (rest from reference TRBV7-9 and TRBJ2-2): DTGVSQNPRHKITKRGQNVTFRCDPISEHNRLYWYRQTLGQGPEFLTYFQNEAQLEKSRLLSDRFSAERPKGSFSTLEIQRTEQGDSAMYLCASSLGRLAGHTGELFFGEGSRLTVL.

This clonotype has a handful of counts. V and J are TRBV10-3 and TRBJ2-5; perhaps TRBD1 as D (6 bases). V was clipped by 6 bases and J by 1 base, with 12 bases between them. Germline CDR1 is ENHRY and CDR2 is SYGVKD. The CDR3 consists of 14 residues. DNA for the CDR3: TGTGCCATCAGGCCGGACAGCCTCCAAGAGACCCAGTACTTC. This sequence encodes CAIRPDSLQETQYF.

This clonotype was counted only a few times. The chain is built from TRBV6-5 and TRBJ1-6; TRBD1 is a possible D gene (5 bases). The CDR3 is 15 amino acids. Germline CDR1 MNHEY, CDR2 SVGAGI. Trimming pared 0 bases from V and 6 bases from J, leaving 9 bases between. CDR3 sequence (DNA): TGTGCCAGCAGTTACTCGCAGGGTAGTAATTCACCCCTCCACTTT. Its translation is CASSYSQGSNSPLHF.

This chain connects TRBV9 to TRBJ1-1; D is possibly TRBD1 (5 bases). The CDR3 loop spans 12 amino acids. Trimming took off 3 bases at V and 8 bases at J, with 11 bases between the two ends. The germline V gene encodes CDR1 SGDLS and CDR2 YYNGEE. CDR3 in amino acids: CASSADSLEAFF. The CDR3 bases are TGTGCCAGCAGCGCCGACAGCCTCGAAGCTTTCTTT.

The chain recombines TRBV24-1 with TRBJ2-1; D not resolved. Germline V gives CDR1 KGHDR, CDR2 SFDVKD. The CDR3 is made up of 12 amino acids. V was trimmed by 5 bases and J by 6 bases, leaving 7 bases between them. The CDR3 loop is CATSARPNEQFF. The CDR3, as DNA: TGTGCCACCAGTGCGCGCCCCAATGAGCAGTTCTTC.

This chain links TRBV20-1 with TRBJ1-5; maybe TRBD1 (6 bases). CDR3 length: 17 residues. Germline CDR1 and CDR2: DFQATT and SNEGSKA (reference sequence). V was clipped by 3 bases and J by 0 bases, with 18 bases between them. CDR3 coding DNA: TGCAGTGCTAGGGGAACAGGGTTCGGATATAGCAATCAGCCCCAGCATTTT. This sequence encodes CSARGTGFGYSNQPQHF.

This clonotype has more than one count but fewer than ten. The CDR3 region is CASSFLGVSPLHF. The CDR3 nucleotides read TGTGCCAGCAGTTTCTTGGGGGTCTCACCCCTCCACTTT. The gene calls are TRBV12-3 or TRBV12-4 and TRBJ1-6; D is possibly TRBD1 (5 bases). The CDR3 is 13 residues long. Trimming stripped 3 bases from V and 10 bases from J, with 10 bases between.

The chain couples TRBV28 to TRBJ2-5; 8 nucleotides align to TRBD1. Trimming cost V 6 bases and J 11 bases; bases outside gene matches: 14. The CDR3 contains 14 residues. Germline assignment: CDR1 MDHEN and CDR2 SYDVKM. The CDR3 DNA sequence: TGTGCCAGCAGGTCCGGGACAGGCTGGTCTCGGCAGTACTTC. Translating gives CASRSGTGWSRQYF.

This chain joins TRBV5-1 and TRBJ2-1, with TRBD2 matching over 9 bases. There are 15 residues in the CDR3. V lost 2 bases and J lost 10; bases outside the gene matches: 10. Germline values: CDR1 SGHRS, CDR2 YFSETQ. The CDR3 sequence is CASSLAGGVAVEQFF. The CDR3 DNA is TGCGCCAGCAGCTTAGCGGGAGGCGTAGCGGTCGAGCAGTTCTTC.

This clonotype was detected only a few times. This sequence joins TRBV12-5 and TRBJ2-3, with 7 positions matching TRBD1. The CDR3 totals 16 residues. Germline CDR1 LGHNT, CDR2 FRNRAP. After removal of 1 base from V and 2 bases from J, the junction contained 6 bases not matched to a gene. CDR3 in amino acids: CASGLAGTVFTDTQYF. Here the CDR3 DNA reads TGTGCTAGTGGTTTGGCCGGGACAGTCTTCACAGATACGCAGTATTTT. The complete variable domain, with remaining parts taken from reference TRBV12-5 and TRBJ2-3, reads DARVTQTPRHKVTEMGQEVTMRCQPILGHNTVFWYRQTMMQGLELLAYFRNRAPLDDSGMPKDRFSAEMPDATLATLKIQPSEPRDSAVYFCASGLAGTVFTDTQYFGPGTRLTVL.